Sequencing of this T cell receptor (beta chain) was carried out in a study of Ad26.COV2.S vaccination and SARS-CoV-2 variants. V lost 3 bases, J lost 6 bases, and 10 bases lay in between. The CDR3 length is 13 residues. Treatment: approximately 18 received Ad26.COV2.S at low or high dose, single or two shots; 5 received placebo; per-sample allocation not given. The study sampled participants on day 63 after the first vaccine or placebo injection. Profiling relied on immunoSEQ multiplex PCR, and the TCRdb table lists in-frame clones only, not all of them. The top ten hold roughly 4% of the sample, which has 350,000 to 500,000 clones, roughly 87% seen once.

Sequencing was performed on peripheral blood, taken in a trial of Ad26.COV2.S vaccine versus placebo. The TCR comes from a person aged 18 to 59 who received the Ad26.COV2.S COVID-19 vaccine or a placebo. The chain has TRBV12-3 or TRBV12-4 and TRBJ2-3; a possible D gene is TRBD1 (5 bases). CDR3 loop: CASSFPRVDTQYF. The CDR3, as DNA: TGTGCCAGCAGTTTCCCCAGGGTGGATACGCAGTATTTT.